This T cell receptor beta chain was identified during a study of blood T cell repertoires in COVID-19. Study-wide context: From T cells, B-cell-depleted T cells, or PBMCs came the material, which was cDNA or gDNA.

Participants' own reports of clinical history determined their cohort assignment. Only in-frame clones appear in the TCRdb table, and some are missing; sequencing was by immunoSEQ multiplex PCR. The sample includes approximately 490,000 clones, about nine tenths seen only once; the top ten take about 0.75%. Sample: PBMCs or T cells enriched from blood (not recorded which). This TCR derives from a woman aged 18-29 years who had recovered from COVID-19.

The CDR3 sequence is CASSLASDSSSYNSPLHF. CDR3 nucleotides: TGTGCCAGCAGCCTCGCCTCAGATTCCAGCTCCTATAATTCACCCCTCCACTTT. The chain uses TRBV3-1 (or the pseudogene TRBV3-2) and TRBJ1-6, with no clear D. The germline gives CDR1 LGHDT, CDR2 YNNKEL (reference sequence). The CDR3 loop spans 18 amino acids. Deletions cut 4 bases from V and 0 bases from J, with 16 bases between.